This T cell receptor beta chain comes out of a study of cytomegalovirus exposure and HLA in healthy donors. As regards this clone: A junction end diverges from the germline sequence, so it may reflect a read error.

This table comes from immunoSEQ multiplex PCR, and its TCRdb copy is limited to in-frame clones, with some not included. The sample includes approximately 58,000 clones, roughly 96% seen only once; the top ten take about 6%. The V gene's germline CDR1 is ENHRY and CDR2 SYGVKD. CDR3 length: 15 amino acids. Sequencing was carried out using PBMCs. The chain has TRBV10-3 and TRBJ2-3; D is perhaps TRBD2 (6 bases). The clonotype was recovered from a woman aged 18-35 years in good health and CMV-seropositive. CDR3 DNA: TGTGCCATCGGTGACCGGGACGGACTACCAGATACGCAGTATTTT. As protein: CAIGDRDGLPDTQYF.